A selection of T cell receptor beta chains follows, all from one sample in a study of identical twins. TCRdb analysed the 5' RACE reads with MiXCR anew, one entry per CDR3 protein. The repertoire has 550,000 to 800,000 distinct CDR3 sequences, about 7.1% of them found once; the top ten carry 1.6%. These records were also assigned to another study, of yellow fever vaccine responses in identical twins.

Sample: PBMCs. The receptors here all came from a young woman in good health. CDR3s include the opening cysteine and the closing phenylalanine or tryptophan. The D gene is left open where the match is weak. Clone size is not always given. Where it is, it says once, few, many or a class for expanded clones.

TRBV3-1,.,TRBJ2-3,many,TGTGCCAGCAGCCAATCGGGCGCAACACCGGTTTTT,CASSQSGATPVF
TRBV12-3/TRBV12-4,.,TRBJ2-1,.,TGTGCCAGCAGGCCTCGATACGGGGGTAATGAGCAGTTCTTC,CASRPRYGGNEQFF
TRBV6-5,TRBD1,TRBJ1-2,many,TGTGCCAGCAGTTCCGCCGGGACAGGGGATGTCTATGGCTACACCTTC,CASSSAGTGDVYGYTF
TRBV20-1,TRBD1,TRBJ2-1,.,TGCAGTGCTTGCCGGGACAGGGCCAACAATGAGCAGTTCTTC,CSACRDRANNEQFF
TRBV10-3,.,TRBJ2-7,many,TGTGCCATCAGTGATTCTGGCGGGGTAACCTACGAGCAGTACTTC,CAISDSGGVTYEQYF
TRBV20-1,TRBD1,TRBJ1-3,.,TGCAGTGCCGCGGGACAGGGGTTGAACACCATATATTTT,CSAAGQGLNTIYF
TRBV3-1,TRBD2,TRBJ2-3,few,TGTGCCAGCAGCCCCGGACTAGCGCCAGCGACTAGCACAGATACGCAGTATTTT,CASSPGLAPATSTDTQYF
TRBV5-1,.,TRBJ2-3,many,TGCGCCAGCAGCTTGGTTGGGGCCACCCTCACAGATACGCAGTATTTT,CASSLVGATLTDTQYF
TRBV11-2,TRBD2,TRBJ2-1,.,TGTGCCAGCAGCTTAGGGCGGGAGGGCCGCAATGAGCAGTTCTTC,CASSLGREGRNEQFF
TRBV15,TRBD1,TRBJ2-5,many,TGTGCCACCAGCAGAGATCGGGTGGACAGGGGGGAAGAAGAGACCCAGTACTTC,CATSRDRVDRGEEETQYF
TRBV29-1,TRBD1,TRBJ2-1,few,TGCAGCGTTGAAGATCTTCCGGGACAGGGCCAGGTTGGCTCCTACAATGAGCAGTTCTTC,CSVEDLPGQGQVGSYNEQFF
TRBV29-1,.,TRBJ1-2,many,TGCAGCGTAGCCCCGGGACAAAGCTATGGCTACACCTTC,CSVAPGQSYGYTF
TRBV20-1,TRBD2,TRBJ2-1,few,TGCAGTGCTACGAGGAGGCGGGGGGTACCATACAATGAGCAGTTCTTC,CSATRRRGVPYNEQFF
TRBV15,.,TRBJ2-2,many,TGTGCCACCAGCAGCCCCCTCGGTGGGGACACCGGGGAGCTGTTTTTT,CATSSPLGGDTGELFF
TRBV7-2,.,TRBJ2-7,few,TGTGCCAGCAGCTTAAGTCATACCTACGAGCAGTACTTC,CASSLSHTYEQYF
TRBV5-6,TRBD2,TRBJ2-5,few,TGTGCCAGCAGCTTGCCATTAACTAGCGGAGCTGAGACCCAGTACTTC,CASSLPLTSGAETQYF
TRBV19,.,TRBJ2-1,many,TGTGCCAGTGGGGATAGCGGACCGAGAAGGTTCTTC,CASGDSGPRRFF
TRBV5-1,.,TRBJ2-2,.,TGCGCCAGCAGCTTAGCGACCCTTAACACCGGGGAGCTGTTTTTT,CASSLATLNTGELFF
TRBV10-3,.,TRBJ2-1,.,TGTGCCATCAGTGTCTACGGGGGCTCCTACAATGAGCAGTTCTTC,CAISVYGGSYNEQFF
TRBV10-2,TRBD1,TRBJ2-5,once,TGCGCCAGCAGTGGATGGACAGGGCAAGAGACCCAGTACTTC,CASSGWTGQETQYF
TRBV15,TRBD2,TRBJ2-3,few,TGTGCCACCAGCAGGGGACTAGCCACTAGCACAGATACGCAGTATTTT,CATSRGLATSTDTQYF
TRBV27,.,TRBJ1-2,few,TGTGCCAGCAGTTTATACCACTCTGACAGATTGTATGGCTATACCTTC,CASSLYHSDRLYGYTF
TRBV6-5,TRBD1,TRBJ2-2,many,TGTGCCAGCAGTTTCGGACAGGTGAACACCGGGGAGCTGTTTTTT,CASSFGQVNTGELFF
TRBV7-8,TRBD2,TRBJ2-1,.,TGTGCCAGCAGCACACGGGGGGGCTGGGAGCAGTTCTTC,CASSTRGGWEQFF
TRBV7-9,.,TRBJ2-1,once,TGTGCCAGCAGCTTAACCCTAGCGGAGCAGTTCTTC,CASSLTLAEQFF